The clone carrying this TCR beta chain has a handful of counts. Sequencing templates came from extracted RNA that was reverse transcribed into cDNA. Clones were read by immunoSEQ multiplex PCR, and TCRdb kept only the in-frame ones, dropping some. This sample has thousands of clones, with 55% to 70% found just once. The entry originates in a study of CD8+ T cells in alopecia areata. Peripheral blood and lesional scalp punch biopsies were taken from alopecia areata patients. The CDR3 is 14 residues long. The germline V gene encodes CDR1 SGDLS and CDR2 YYNGEE. Trimming stripped 0 bases from V and 4 bases from J, with 11 bases between.

The source material was skin, sampled at week 0. This TCR was sampled from a human donor with alopecia areata. J is TRBJ2-7 and V is TRBV9, with D possibly TRBD2 on 6 matching bases. CDR3 in amino acids: CASSVGLDFYEQYF. The CDR3 DNA is TGTGCCAGCAGCGTAGGACTAGATTTTTACGAGCAGTACTTC.